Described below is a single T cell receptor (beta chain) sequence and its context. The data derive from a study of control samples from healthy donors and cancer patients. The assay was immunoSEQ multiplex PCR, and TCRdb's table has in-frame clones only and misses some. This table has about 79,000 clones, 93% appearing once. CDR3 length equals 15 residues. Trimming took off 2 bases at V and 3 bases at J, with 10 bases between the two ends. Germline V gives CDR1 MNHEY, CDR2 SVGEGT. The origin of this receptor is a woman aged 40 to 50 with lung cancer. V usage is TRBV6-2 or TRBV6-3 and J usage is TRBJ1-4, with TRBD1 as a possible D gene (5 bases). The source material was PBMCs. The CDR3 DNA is TGTGCCAGCAGTTACGAGGGGACTTCTAATGAAAAACTGTTTTTT. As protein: CASSYEGTSNEKLFF.